These T cell receptor beta chains were read from a single sample in a study of blood T cell repertoires in COVID-19. This table comes from immunoSEQ multiplex PCR, and its TCRdb copy is limited to in-frame clones, with some not included. The sample has about 240,000 clones; more than 75% are singletons. The sequenced material came from peripheral blood. The source is a woman in her sixties or seventies with active or convalescent COVID-19. CDR3s include the opening cysteine and the closing phenylalanine or tryptophan. A D gene is named only where the DNA matches it firmly. Where a row states a size, it is once, few, many or the class of an expanded clone; other rows omit it.

>TRBJ2-7|TRBV24-1|.|.
TGTGCCACCAGTGATCCCCGGGGGAGCTCCTACGAGCAGTACTTC
CATSDPRGSSYEQYF
>TRBJ2-3|TRBV6-1|TRBD1|.
TGTGCCAGCAGTGAAGCAGGGACAGGGGGTAGAGATACGCAGTATTTT
CASSEAGTGGRDTQYF
>TRBJ1-6|TRBV3-1/TRBV3-2|.|.
TGTGCCAGCATTCCGCGCTCACCCCTCCACTTT
CASIPRSPLHF
>TRBJ1-2|TRBV7-2|.|.
TGTGCCAGCAGCCCCCGACCAGACAGCCCAAGATATGGCTACACCTTC
CASSPRPDSPRYGYTF
>TRBJ2-5|TRBV19|TRBD1|.
TGTGCCAGTAGTAGGAACAGGGGAGAGACCCAGTACTTC
CASSRNRGETQYF
>TRBJ1-4|TRBV21-1|.|.
TGTGCCAGCACCCTTAAAGGGGGGACAGGTTCCTCTGAAAAACTGTTTTTT
CASTLKGGTGSSEKLFF
>TRBJ2-2|TRBV7-9|TRBD2|.
TGTGCCAGCAGGGTCCTAGCGGGGGGAACCGGGGAGCTGTTTTTT
CASRVLAGGTGELFF
>TRBJ1-4|TRBV7-9|.|.
TGTGCCAGCAGCTTACCATTGGAGAATGAAAAACTGTTTTTT
CASSLPLENEKLFF
>TRBJ1-5|TRBV20-1|.|.
TGCAGTGCTAGTCGGTCCGGGAGCGACCAGCCCCAGCATTTT
CSASRSGSDQPQHF
>TRBJ2-2|TRBV11-3|.|.
TGTGCCAGCAGCTTATTCCGCGGGACAGCGAACACCGGGGAGCTGTTTTTT
CASSLFRGTANTGELFF
>TRBJ1-1|TRBV12-3/TRBV12-4|.|.
TGTGCCAGCAGTTCCCCCCTTGAAGCTTTCTTT
CASSSPLEAFF
>TRBJ2-3|TRBV14|.|few
TGTGCCAGCAGCCCTTGGGGTAGCGGTACAGATACGCAGTATTTT
CASSPWGSGTDTQYF
>TRBJ1-2|TRBV4-3|TRBD1|.
TGCGCCAGCAGCCCACTTACAGGGGTTCGCGGCTACACCTTC
CASSPLTGVRGYTF